The rows below give T cell receptor beta chains drawn from one sample of a study of cytomegalovirus exposure and HLA in healthy donors. Clones were read by immunoSEQ multiplex PCR, and TCRdb kept only the in-frame ones, dropping some. Here the sample spans around 150,000 clones, roughly 78% being singletons. Sequencing used PBMCs. The origin of the receptors is a man aged 45-60 years in good health and CMV-seropositive. Both conserved end residues are part of each CDR3. A D gene is named only where the DNA matches it firmly. For some rows the clone size is stated as once, few or many, or as a class when expanded; others skip it.

v_gene	d_gene	abundance	len	j_gene	CDR3nt	CDR3aa
TRBV9	TRBD1	.	15	TRBJ1-4	TGTGCCAGCAGCACCAGGGGGCCTTGGGGTGAAAAACTGTTTTTT	CASSTRGPWGEKLFF
TRBV6-5	.	.	13	TRBJ2-7	TGTGCCAGCAGTTACGGGGACACGTTCGAGCAGTACTTC	CASSYGDTFEQYF
TRBV4-1	TRBD1	.	15	TRBJ2-5	TGCGCCAGCAGCCAAGAAGGGACAGGGTGGAAGACCCAGTACTTC	CASSQEGTGWKTQYF
TRBV10-1	.	.	14	TRBJ1-5	TGCGCCAGCAGGGACTCTCCTAGCAATCAGCCCCAGCATTTT	CASRDSPSNQPQHF
TRBV28	TRBD2	.	15	TRBJ2-1	TGTGCCAGCAGTTCGACTAGCGGGGGACACAATGAGCAGTTCTTC	CASSSTSGGHNEQFF
TRBV5-1	.	.	15	TRBJ1-1	TGCGCCAGCAGCTTGGATAGGACAACTAACACTGAAGCTTTCTTT	CASSLDRTTNTEAFF
TRBV27	TRBD2	.	15	TRBJ2-7	TGTGCCAGCAGGGGGCTAGCGGGAGTCTCCTACGAGCAGTACTTC	CASRGLAGVSYEQYF
TRBV11-3	.	.	14	TRBJ2-1	TGTGCCAGCAGCTTGAGTCCCACGGGCAATGAGCAGTTCTTC	CASSLSPTGNEQFF
TRBV6-1	.	.	15	TRBJ1-1	TGTGCCAGCAGCGTAAGCCCAGGGGCCTCGACTGAAGCTTTCTTT	CASSVSPGASTEAFF
TRBV10-1	TRBD2	.	14	TRBJ2-1	TGCGCCAGCAGGGGAGGACTAGTGGGCAATGAGCAGTTCTTC	CASRGGLVGNEQFF
TRBV5-6	.	.	12	TRBJ1-2	TGTGCCAGCAGCTTGTGGCTCTATGGCTACACCTTC	CASSLWLYGYTF
TRBV19	.	.	16	TRBJ1-5	TGTGCCAGTAGCACAGAACACGTTTATAGCAATCAGCCCCAGCATTTT	CASSTEHVYSNQPQHF
TRBV5-1	TRBD2	.	17	TRBJ2-2	TGCGCCAGCAGCCTTTCTAGCGGGAGAATAGGGGCCGGGGAGCTGTTTTTT	CASSLSSGRIGAGELFF
TRBV6-1	.	.	14	TRBJ1-2	TGTGCCAGCAGTGAAGGGGGCGTCAACTATGGCTACACCTTC	CASSEGGVNYGYTF
TRBV28	TRBD2	.	15	TRBJ2-1	TGTGCCAGCAGTTGGAGCGGGGCACTGTACAATGAGCAGTTCTTC	CASSWSGALYNEQFF
TRBV5-6	.	.	14	TRBJ2-5	TGTGCCAGCAGCCGAGGATTCTTCCAAGAGACCCAGTACTTC	CASSRGFFQETQYF
TRBV28	.	.	17	TRBJ2-6	TGTGCCAGCAGTCCCAGCCCCGACAGTTCTGGGGCCAACGTCCTGACTTTC	CASSPSPDSSGANVLTF
TRBV18	.	.	13	TRBJ1-5	TGTGCCAGCTCACCATTGGGGGCTCAGCCCCAGCATTTT	CASSPLGAQPQHF
TRBV27	TRBD2	medium-sized	16	TRBJ2-5	TGTGCCAGCAGTGAAGGACTAGCGGGGCTCCAAGAGACCCAGTACTTC	CASSEGLAGLQETQYF
TRBV27	TRBD2	.	15	TRBJ2-3	TGTGCCAGCAGTTTCGGTGGGAGGGTGGTAGATACGCAGTATTTT	CASSFGGRVVDTQYF
TRBV30	TRBD1	.	15	TRBJ1-6	TGTGCCTGGAGTGCCTTGGGACAGGGTAATTCACCCCTCCACTTT	CAWSALGQGNSPLHF
TRBV7-2	TRBD2	.	14	TRBJ2-7	TGTGCCAGCAGCCCGGCTAGCGGAGCCGTGGGGCAGTACTTC	CASSPASGAVGQYF
TRBV15	TRBD2	.	16	TRBJ2-7	TGTGCCACCAGCAGAGGAACTAGCGGCTTGAACTACGAGCAGTACTTC	CATSRGTSGLNYEQYF
TRBV5-1	TRBD2	.	16	TRBJ2-1	TGCGCCAGCAGTAATGGGGGTAGCGGGAAAATTTATGAGCAGTTCTTC	CASSNGGSGKIYEQFF
TRBV6-1	.	.	15	TRBJ2-7	TGTGCCAGCAGTGAACTGCGCAGGGCCGTCTACGAGCAGTACTTC	CASSELRRAVYEQYF
TRBV5-5	.	.	15	TRBJ1-2	TGTGCCAGCAGACTGGACAGTGGTCTACACTATGGCTACACCTTC	CASRLDSGLHYGYTF
TRBV7-9	.	.	14	TRBJ2-2	TGTTCCAGCAGCTTATTTCGGGATACCGGGGAGCTGTTTTTT	CSSSLFRDTGELFF
TRBV9	.	.	14	TRBJ1-2	TGTGCCAGCAGCGTAGACAGGCATAACTATGGCTACACCTTC	CASSVDRHNYGYTF
TRBV10-3	TRBD1	.	15	TRBJ2-2	TGTGCCATCAGTCCGGGACAGGGGAACATCGGGGAGCTGTTTTTT	CAISPGQGNIGELFF
TRBV30	.	.	14	TRBJ1-5	TGTGCCTGGAGTATACCAGGGCTCAATCAGCCCCAGCATTTT	CAWSIPGLNQPQHF
TRBV4-1	TRBD2	.	16	TRBJ2-1	TGCGCCAGCAGCCATGGGACTAGCGGGACCTACAATGAGCAGTTCTTC	CASSHGTSGTYNEQFF
TRBV9	.	.	15	TRBJ2-2	TGTGCCAGCAGCCCGGAGGCAGGGAACACCGGGGAGCTGTTTTTT	CASSPEAGNTGELFF
TRBV14	.	.	14	TRBJ1-2	TGTGCCAGCAGTCGACTTCAGGGGTTCTATGGCTACACCTTC	CASSRLQGFYGYTF
TRBV6-5	TRBD2	.	14	TRBJ2-1	TGTGCCAGCAGTATAAGGACTAGCGGCATTGTACAGTTCTTC	CASSIRTSGIVQFF
TRBV9	.	.	16	TRBJ2-2	TGTGCCAGCAGCGTTGGGGACTTCCTATTTACCGGGGAGCTGTTTTTT	CASSVGDFLFTGELFF
TRBV28	TRBD1	.	14	TRBJ1-4	TGTGCCAGCAGTTTTGGGACAGTTAATGAAAAACTGTTTTTT	CASSFGTVNEKLFF
TRBV12-5	.	.	21	TRBJ1-5	TGTGCTAGTGGTTTGGTACTGGGCAGCCAATGCCAATATATTTGCAATCAGCCCCAGCATTTT	CASGLVLGSQCQYICNQPQHF
TRBV11-3	.	.	11	TRBJ1-5	TGTGCCAGCAGCCCCCAGTGGCCCCAGCATTTT	CASSPQWPQHF
TRBV5-5	TRBD1	few	16	TRBJ2-6	TGTGCCAGCAGCTTATACAGGGGGCTTGGGGCCAACGTCCTGACTTTC	CASSLYRGLGANVLTF
TRBV6-1	TRBD1	once	15	TRBJ1-5	TGTGCCAGCAGTCCGCCGGGACAGGGTGTTCAGCCCCAGCATTTT	CASSPPGQGVQPQHF
TRBV28	.	few	16	TRBJ1-6	TGTGCCGGCAGCCCCGCCGGGGGGGGCTGGAATTCACCCCTCCACTTT	CAGSPAGGGWNSPLHF
TRBV27	.	.	16	TRBJ2-7	TGTGCCAGCAGTCCCTCCCTCGCGGCTAGTTCCTACGAGCAGTACTTC	CASSPSLAASSYEQYF
TRBV5-1	.	once	14	TRBJ2-7	TGCGCCAGCAGCTCCACAGGTTCCTCTCTAGAGCAGTACTTC	CASSSTGSSLEQYF
TRBV6-5	TRBD1	.	15	TRBJ2-7	TGTGCCAGCAGTTACCAACCCGGGACAGCCTACGAGCAGTACTTC	CASSYQPGTAYEQYF
TRBV4-2	.	.	16	TRBJ2-5	TGTGCCAGCAGCCCCCGTGAGGGGGAGGGAGTAGAGACCCAGTACTTC	CASSPREGEGVETQYF
TRBV7-9	.	.	13	TRBJ2-7	TGTTCCAGCAGCAGAGACACATCCTACGAGCAGTACTTC	CSSSRDTSYEQYF
TRBV10-3	TRBD1	.	16	TRBJ2-5	TGTGCCATCAGTGACCAACATAACAGGGGGCGAGAGACCCAGTACTTC	CAISDQHNRGRETQYF
TRBV7-2	TRBD2	few	15	TRBJ2-7	TGTGCCAGCAGCCCCTTTAGCGGGAGTGGCTACGAGCAGTACTTC	CASSPFSGSGYEQYF